The T cell receptor (beta chain) under discussion was sequenced for a study of T cell changes during pregnancy in multiple sclerosis (dated by TCRdb to 2018 to 2020). Background for the entire study: In women with multiple sclerosis, the researchers looked at how the T cell repertoire shifted as pregnancy progressed.

Worth noting for this clone: The antigen this receptor binds is unknown. No much larger clone exists at a distance of one base, and base qualities are not known.

The library came from the immunoSEQ multiplex PCR assay. TCRdb holds this immuneACCESS table with in-frame rearrangements only. Some clones are missing; in checked studies, unresolved V genes explain under half, and the rest has no known cause. Within this sample are over 50,000 clones, with 87% of them counted one time only. Over 4% of the sample belongs to the ten largest clones. CDR1 and CDR2, looked up from the germline V gene, are MNHNS and SASEGT. The CDR3 starts with the cysteine, ends with the phenylalanine, and has 15 residues. Only the CDR3 DNA stays, 45 bases, in frame from base 1. Trimming removed 2 bases from V and 1 base from J; the gene matches leave 3 bases unexplained.

The material sequenced was peripheral blood from another person, used as feeder cells. The clonotype was recovered from a human donor whose cells served as feeder cells for cultures in a pregnancy study. The receptor chain draws on TRBV6-1 and TRBJ1-1; the junction holds 8 bases that match TRBD1. The CDR3 is CASSEPGQANTEAFF. The DNA sequence is as follows: TGTGCCAGCAGTGAACCGGGACAGGCGAACACTGAAGCTTTCTTT.